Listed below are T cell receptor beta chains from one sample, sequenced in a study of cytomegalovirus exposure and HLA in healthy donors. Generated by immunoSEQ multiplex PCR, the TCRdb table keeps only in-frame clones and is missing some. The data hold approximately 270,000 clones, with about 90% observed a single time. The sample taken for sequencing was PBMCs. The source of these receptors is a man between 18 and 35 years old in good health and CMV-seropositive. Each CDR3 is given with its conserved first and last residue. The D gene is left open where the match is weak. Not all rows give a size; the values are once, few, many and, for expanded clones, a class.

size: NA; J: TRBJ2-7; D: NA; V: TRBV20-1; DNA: TGCAGTGCTAGAGATGGAAACGAGCAGTACTTC; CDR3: CSARDGNEQYF
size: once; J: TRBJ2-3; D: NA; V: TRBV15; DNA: TGTGCCACCAGCAGAGAGGGTACAGATACGCAGTATTTT; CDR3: CATSREGTDTQYF
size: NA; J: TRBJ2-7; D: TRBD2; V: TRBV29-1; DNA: TGCAGCGTTGAGGGACAGGCTACTAGCGGGAGGGTATACGAGCAGTACTTC; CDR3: CSVEGQATSGRVYEQYF
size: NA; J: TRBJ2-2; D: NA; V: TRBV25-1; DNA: TGTGCCAGCAGTGAGGGGGGCGCGAACACCGGGGAGCTGTTTTTT; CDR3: CASSEGGANTGELFF
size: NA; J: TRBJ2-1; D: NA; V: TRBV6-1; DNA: TGTGCCAGCAGTCTCGGACCGTACAATGAGCAGTTCTTC; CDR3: CASSLGPYNEQFF
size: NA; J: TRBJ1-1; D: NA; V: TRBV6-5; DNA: TGTGCCAGCAGTTACTTGAGGGCCACTGAAGCTTTCTTT; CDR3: CASSYLRATEAFF
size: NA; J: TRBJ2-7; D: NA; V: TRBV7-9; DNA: TGTGCCAGCAGCTTAAAGGGGGGTGGCTACGAGCAGTACTTC; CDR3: CASSLKGGGYEQYF
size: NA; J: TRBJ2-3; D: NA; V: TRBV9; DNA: TGTGCCAGCAGCTCCTCGGTTGAGACGCAGTATTTT; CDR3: CASSSSVETQYF
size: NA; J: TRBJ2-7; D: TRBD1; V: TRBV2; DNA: TGTGCCAGCAGTCGGGACAGGGGATCCTACGAGCAGTACTTC; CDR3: CASSRDRGSYEQYF
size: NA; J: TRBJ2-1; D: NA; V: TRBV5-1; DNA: TGCGGATCCCGACGGGAGCACTCCTACAATGAGCAGTTCTTC; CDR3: CGSRREHSYNEQFF
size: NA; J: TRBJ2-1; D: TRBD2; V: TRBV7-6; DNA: TGTGCCAGCAGCTTAGCGGGCGGGAGTGATGAGCAGTTCTTC; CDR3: CASSLAGGSDEQFF
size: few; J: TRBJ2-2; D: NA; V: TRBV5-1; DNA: TGCGCCAGCAGCCGCGGACCCAAAAAGAGTCACGGGGAGCTGTTTTTT; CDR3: CASSRGPKKSHGELFF
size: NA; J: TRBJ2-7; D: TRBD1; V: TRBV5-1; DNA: TGCGCCAGCAGCTCCGGGACAGGATCCTACGAGCAGTACTTC; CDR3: CASSSGTGSYEQYF
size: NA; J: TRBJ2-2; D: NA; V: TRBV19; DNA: TGTGCCAGTAGTATAGTTCAGGGTACCGGGGAGCTGTTTTTT; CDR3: CASSIVQGTGELFF
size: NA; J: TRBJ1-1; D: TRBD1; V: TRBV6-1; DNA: TGTGCCAGCAGTGAAGCCAATTCCGGGACAGGGGTCACTGAAGCTTTCTTT; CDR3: CASSEANSGTGVTEAFF
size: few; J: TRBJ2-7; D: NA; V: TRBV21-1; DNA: TGTGCCAGCAGCAAGGACATCCGGTACGAGCAGTACTTC; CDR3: CASSKDIRYEQYF
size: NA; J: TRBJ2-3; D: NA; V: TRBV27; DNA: TGTGCCAGCAGTATACAGGGCAGGACAGATACGCAGTATTTT; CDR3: CASSIQGRTDTQYF
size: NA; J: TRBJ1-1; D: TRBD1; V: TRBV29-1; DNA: TGCAGCGGGGCAGGGGGCACTGAAGCTTTCTTT; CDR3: CSGAGGTEAFF
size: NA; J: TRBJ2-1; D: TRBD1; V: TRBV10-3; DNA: TGTGCCACGGGCTATGGACAGGGCGATTACTACAATGAGCAGTTCTTC; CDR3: CATGYGQGDYYNEQFF
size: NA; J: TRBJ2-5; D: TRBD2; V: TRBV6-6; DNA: TGTGCGACTAGCGGGACCCAAGAGACCCAGTACTTC; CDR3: CATSGTQETQYF
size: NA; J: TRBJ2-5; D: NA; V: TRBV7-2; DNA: TGTGCCAGCAAGAGGGGGGGCGCAGGGGAGACCCAGTACTTC; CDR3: CASKRGGAGETQYF
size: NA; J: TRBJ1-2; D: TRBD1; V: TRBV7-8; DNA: TGTGCCAGCAGCTTACTCTTACAGGGGGAAGGCTACACCTTC; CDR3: CASSLLLQGEGYTF
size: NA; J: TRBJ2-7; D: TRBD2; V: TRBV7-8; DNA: TGTGCCAGCAGCTTAGAATGGGCGGGAGGGCCCTACGAGCAGTACTTC; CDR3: CASSLEWAGGPYEQYF
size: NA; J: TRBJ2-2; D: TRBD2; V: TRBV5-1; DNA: TGCGCCAGCAGTCCAGGACTAGTGCCCGCCACCGGGGAGCTGTTTTTT; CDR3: CASSPGLVPATGELFF
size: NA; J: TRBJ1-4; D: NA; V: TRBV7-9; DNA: TGTGCCAGCAGCTTAGGTCGGCATCCAACTAATGAAAAACTGTTTTTT; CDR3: CASSLGRHPTNEKLFF
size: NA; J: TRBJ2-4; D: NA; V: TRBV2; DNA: TGTGCCAGCAGTGTTATCGGCAGGAACGTAGCCAAAAACATTCAGTACTTC; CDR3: CASSVIGRNVAKNIQYF
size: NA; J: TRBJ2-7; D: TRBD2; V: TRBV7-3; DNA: TGTGCCAGCAGCTCCCCCCCTGGGCGGGAGAGGTACGAGCAGTACTTC; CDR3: CASSSPPGRERYEQYF
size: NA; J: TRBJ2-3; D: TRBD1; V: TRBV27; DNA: TGTGCCAGCAGTTTATTATCCAGGACAGGGGGCAGCACAGATACGCAGTATTTT; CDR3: CASSLLSRTGGSTDTQYF
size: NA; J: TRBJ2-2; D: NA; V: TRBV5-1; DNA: TGCGCCAGCAGCCATGGGCGGGGTAAGTTAACCGGGGAGCTGTTTTTT; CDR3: CASSHGRGKLTGELFF